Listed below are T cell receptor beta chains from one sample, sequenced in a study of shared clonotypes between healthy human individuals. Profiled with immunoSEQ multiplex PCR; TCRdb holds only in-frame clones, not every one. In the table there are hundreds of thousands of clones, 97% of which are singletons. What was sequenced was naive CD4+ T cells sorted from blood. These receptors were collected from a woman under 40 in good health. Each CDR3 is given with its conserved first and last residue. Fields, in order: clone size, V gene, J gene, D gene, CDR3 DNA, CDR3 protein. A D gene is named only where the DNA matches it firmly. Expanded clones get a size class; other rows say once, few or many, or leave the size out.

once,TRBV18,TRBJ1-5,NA,TGTGCCAGCTCACCATCTGCCCAGGGTAGCAATCAGCCCCAGCATTTT,CASSPSAQGSNQPQHF
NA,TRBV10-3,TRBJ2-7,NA,TGTGCCATCAGGGGGTGGGGTCAGACCTACGAGCAGTACTTC,CAIRGWGQTYEQYF
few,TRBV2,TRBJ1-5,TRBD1,TGTGCCAGCAGAGGGGGCGCTAGCAATCAGCCCCAGCATTTT,CASRGGASNQPQHF
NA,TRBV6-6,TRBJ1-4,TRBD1,TGTGCCAGCAGACTGCGGGACAGGAGCGAAAAACTGTTTTTT,CASRLRDRSEKLFF
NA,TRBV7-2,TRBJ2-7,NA,TGTGCCAGCAGCTTAGATACAGGGATCACCTACGAGCAGTACTTC,CASSLDTGITYEQYF
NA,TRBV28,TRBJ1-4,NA,TGTGCCAGCAGTTTAGTACAGCCAGGGGAAAAACTGTTTTTT,CASSLVQPGEKLFF
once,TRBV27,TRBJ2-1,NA,TGTGCCAGCAGTACCTCCCTTGGGGTGGGGGAGCAGTTCTTC,CASSTSLGVGEQFF
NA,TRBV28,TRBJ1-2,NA,TGTGCCAGCAGTCTTGGGAGCCACTATGGCTACACCTTC,CASSLGSHYGYTF
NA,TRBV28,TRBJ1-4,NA,TGTGCCAGCAGTTTTCGTCATCGGGGAAATGAAAAACTGTTTTTT,CASSFRHRGNEKLFF
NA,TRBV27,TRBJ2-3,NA,TGTGCCAGCAGTTTGAGGGGGAGCACAGATACGCAGTATTTT,CASSLRGSTDTQYF
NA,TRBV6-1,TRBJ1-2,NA,TGTGCCAGCAGCGAACTGTGGGGGAAAACTAACTATGGCTACACCTTC,CASSELWGKTNYGYTF
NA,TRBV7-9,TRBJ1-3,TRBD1,TGTGCCAGCAGCCGATATGACAGGGACCCTGGAAACACCATATATTTT,CASSRYDRDPGNTIYF
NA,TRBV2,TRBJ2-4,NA,TGTGCCAGCAGGTGGCAGGAAACTCAGTACTTC,CASRWQETQYF
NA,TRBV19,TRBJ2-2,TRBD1,TGTGCCAGTAGTTGGGCAGGGGGAAACACCGGGGAGCTGTTTTTT,CASSWAGGNTGELFF
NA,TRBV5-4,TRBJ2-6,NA,TGTGCCAGCAGCTTGGCTGGGGCCAACGTCCTGACTTTC,CASSLAGANVLTF
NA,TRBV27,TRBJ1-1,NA,TGTGCCAGCACATCTGACGGCGGGAACACTGAAGCTTTCTTT,CASTSDGGNTEAFF
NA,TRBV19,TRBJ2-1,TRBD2,TGTGCCAGTAGTATAAGTCTAGCGGACTACAATGAGCAGTTCTTC,CASSISLADYNEQFF
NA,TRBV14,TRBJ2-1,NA,TGTGCCAGCAGCCCACAGGCTTTACCCTTAAATGAGCAGTTCTTC,CASSPQALPLNEQFF
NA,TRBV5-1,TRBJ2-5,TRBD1,TGCGCCAGCAGCTTGGCCGGGACAGGGGAGACCCAGTACTTC,CASSLAGTGETQYF
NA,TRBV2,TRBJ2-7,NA,TGTGCCAGCCAAAAGGAGACAGCCTACGAGCAGTACTTC,CASQKETAYEQYF
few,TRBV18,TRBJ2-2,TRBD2,TGTGCCAGCCCACCTTCGCTGAGCGGGGTGACCGGGGAGCTGTTTTTT,CASPPSLSGVTGELFF
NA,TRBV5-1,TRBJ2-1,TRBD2,TGCGCCAGCAGCAAACTAGCGGGAGGGAAGTACAATGAGCAGTTCTTC,CASSKLAGGKYNEQFF
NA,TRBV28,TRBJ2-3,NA,TGTGCCACCCGAGCGGGCGCTAGCACAGATACGCAGTATTTT,CATRAGASTDTQYF
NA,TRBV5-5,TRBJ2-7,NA,TGTGCCAGCAGCTTGGGGGTAGACTACGAGCAGTACTTC,CASSLGVDYEQYF
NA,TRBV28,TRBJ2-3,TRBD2,TGTGCCAGCAGTTCCAGCGGGAAAAGTGCAGATACGCAGTATTTT,CASSSSGKSADTQYF
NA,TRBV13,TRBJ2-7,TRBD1,TGTGCCAGCAGCTTAGGGAAACAGGGGTACGAGCAGTACTTC,CASSLGKQGYEQYF
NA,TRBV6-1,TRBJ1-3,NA,TGTGCCAGCAGTGAAGGCAAAGGGGCTGGAAACACCATATATTTT,CASSEGKGAGNTIYF
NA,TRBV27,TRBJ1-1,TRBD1,TGTGCCAGCGAAAGACAGGGGGCGTTCTCAGTAGACACTGAAGCTTTCTTT,CASERQGAFSVDTEAFF
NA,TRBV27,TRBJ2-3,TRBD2,TGTGCCAGCAGTTTATCGACGGTAGGGACATCAAGCGGGAGTTTTGCAGATACGCAGTATTTT,CASSLSTVGTSSGSFADTQYF
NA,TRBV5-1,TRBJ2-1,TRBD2,TGCGCCAGCAGCTTGGATTCCGGACTAGCGGAATCCAATGAGCAGTTCTTC,CASSLDSGLAESNEQFF
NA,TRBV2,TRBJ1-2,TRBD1,TGTGCCAGCAATGTCAGGACAGGGGGCGCCGGTGGCTACACCTTC,CASNVRTGGAGGYTF
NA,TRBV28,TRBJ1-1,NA,TGTGCCAGCAGTTTAAGGGGTGGGGGGAAGGCGACTGAAGCTTTCTTT,CASSLRGGGKATEAFF
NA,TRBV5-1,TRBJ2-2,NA,TGCGCCAGCAGCACGTGGGAGGCCGGGGAGCTGTTTTTT,CASSTWEAGELFF
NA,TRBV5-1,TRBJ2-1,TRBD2,TGCGCCAGCAGCTTGGGGACTAGCGGGTTAAATGAGCAGTTCTTC,CASSLGTSGLNEQFF
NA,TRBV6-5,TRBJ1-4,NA,TGTGCCAGCAGTTACTCGGGCGGTGGTAATGAAAAACTGTTTTTT,CASSYSGGGNEKLFF
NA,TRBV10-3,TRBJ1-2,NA,TGTGCCATCAGTGATTCCGGGAAGGGTGGCTATGGCTACACCTTC,CAISDSGKGGYGYTF
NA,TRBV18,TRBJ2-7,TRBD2,TGTGCCAGCTCACCATGGGCTAGCGGGAGCGTTTACGAAGAGCAGTACTTC,CASSPWASGSVYEEQYF
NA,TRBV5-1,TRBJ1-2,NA,TGCGCCAGCGGATCAGCGGATGGCGGAGGCTACACCTTC,CASGSADGGGYTF
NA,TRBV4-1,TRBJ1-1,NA,TGCGCCAGCAGTCCCGGAAGGGGTAACACTGAAGCTTTCTTT,CASSPGRGNTEAFF